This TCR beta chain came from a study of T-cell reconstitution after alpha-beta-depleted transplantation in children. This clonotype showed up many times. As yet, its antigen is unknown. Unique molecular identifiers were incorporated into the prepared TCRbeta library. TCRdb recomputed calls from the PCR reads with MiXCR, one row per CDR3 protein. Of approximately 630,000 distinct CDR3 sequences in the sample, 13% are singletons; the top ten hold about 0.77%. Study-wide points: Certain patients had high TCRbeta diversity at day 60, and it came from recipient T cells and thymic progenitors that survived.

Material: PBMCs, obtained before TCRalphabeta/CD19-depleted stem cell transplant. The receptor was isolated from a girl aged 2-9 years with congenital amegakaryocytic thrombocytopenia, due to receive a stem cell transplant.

CDR3 amino acids: CSVSGGFNEKLFF. CDR3 bases: TGCAGCGTTTCCGGGGGTTTTAATGAAAAACTGTTTTTT. The chain combines TRBV29-1 with TRBJ1-4; the D gene is possibly TRBD1 (5 bases). Germline assignment: CDR1 SQVTM and CDR2 ANQGSEA. Trimming took 5 bases from V and 4 from J, leaving 11 bases between them. The CDR3 totals 13 residues.